The 9 T cell receptor beta chains below all came from one sample that was sequenced in a study of shared clonotypes between healthy human individuals (dated by TCRdb to 2020 to 2022). CD8 naive samples consisted of CD45RO-negative cells that were positively selected for CCR7, yielding a CD45RA+CCR7+ population without TemRA cells. The library was generated by the immunoSEQ multiplex PCR assay. TCRdb limited this immuneACCESS table to in-frame rearrangements with V and J called. A share of clones is missing; checked studies link under half to unresolved V genes, and the rest is unexplained. The sample table lists 1.5 million to 2.5 million clones, about 95% of them with a count of one. 1.2% of the sample is held by the ten biggest clonotypes. The sample was naive CD8+ T cells sorted from blood. This specimen's cell subset or site label, interpreted: CD45RA+CCR7+. The receptors shown here come from a man younger than 30 in good health.

CDR3 sequence: CASSPAGQGGTEAFF. CDR3 coding DNA: TGTGCCAGCAGCCCAGCCGGACAGGGGGGGACTGAAGCTTTCTTT. This rearrangement joins TRBV11-2 to TRBJ1-1, with 10 bases lining up with TRBD1. The length of the CDR3 is 15 residues. The junction had 8 bases not matched to a gene; V was cut back by 5 bases and J by 5 bases. In germline, CDR1 is SGHAT, CDR2 FQNNGV.

This sequence joins TRBV18 and TRBJ1-2; a possible D gene is TRBD1 (5 bases). V lost 2 bases to trimming and J lost 6 bases, with 10 bases between them. The CDR3 totals 13 residues. The germline V gene encodes CDR1 KGHSH and CDR2 LQKENI. CDR3 sequence: CASSPGAGNGYTF. CDR3 DNA: TGTGCCAGCTCACCAGGGGCAGGGAATGGCTACACCTTC.

J is TRBJ1-1 and V is TRBV9, with D tentatively TRBD1 (5 bases). Trimming pared 4 bases from V and 3 bases from J, leaving 13 bases between. The CDR3 totals 14 residues. CDR1 is SGDLS, CDR2 YYNGEE, per germline. The CDR3, as DNA: TGTGCCAGCAGCCCAAGACAGCAGGACACTGAAGCTTTCTTT. Translated, it gives CASSPRQQDTEAFF.

The CDR3 sequence is CASSLAGTGGFYGYTF. The CDR3 nucleotides read TGTGCCAGCAGCTTGGCTGGGACAGGGGGCTTCTATGGCTACACCTTC. V is TRBV5-8 and J is TRBJ1-2, with 12 bases matching TRBD1. This CDR3 is built from 16 residues. V dropped 0 bases and J dropped 4; count of bases not matched to a gene: 4. Germline assignment: CDR1 SGHTS and CDR2 YDEGEE.

This rearrangement joins TRBV27 to TRBJ1-5; a weak D match, TRBD1 (6 bases). Germline CDR1 is MNHEY and CDR2 is SMNVEV (reference sequence). V was shortened by 4 bases and J by 3 bases, with 13 bases between the two germline ends. The CDR3 covers 15 residues. Here the CDR3 DNA reads TGTGCCAGCAGTTCAAACGGACAGTACAATCAGCCCCAGCATTTT. Its protein is CASSSNGQYNQPQHF.

The rearrangement uses TRBV6-5 and TRBJ2-7, with D tentatively TRBD2 (6 bases). V lost 2 bases and J 7 bases, leaving 12 bases between the germline ends. From germline, CDR1 is MNHEY and CDR2 SVGAGI. This CDR3 comprises 13 residues. This chain's CDR3 is CASSYLLRDEQYF. CDR3 nucleotide sequence: TGTGCCAGCAGTTACCTTCTGCGGGATGAGCAGTACTTC.

The chain is built from TRBV14 and TRBJ2-3; D is possibly TRBD1 (6 bases). Germline V CDR1 and CDR2: SGHDN, FVKESK. V dropped 4 bases and J dropped 4 bases, with 18 bases sitting between them. This CDR3 is built from 16 residues. The DNA for the CDR3 is TGTGCCAGCAGCCGGCTAATAAGGGGGATTGCAGATACGCAGTATTTT. This encodes CASSRLIRGIADTQYF.

The chain joins TRBV30 to TRBJ1-1; D is unclear. The CDR3 loop spans 15 amino acids. The germline V gene has CDR1 GTSNPN and CDR2 SVGIG (reference sequence). The V end was cut by 0 bases, the J end by 4 bases, with 15 bases between. The CDR3 spells CAWSVQGPQRTEAFF. The CDR3 bases are TGTGCCTGGAGTGTACAAGGACCCCAACGCACTGAAGCTTTCTTT.

V is TRBV7-8 and J is TRBJ2-1; a possible D gene is TRBD2 (5 bases). The CDR3 extends over 16 amino acids. The germline gives CDR1 SGHVS, CDR2 FQNEAQ. Trimming removed 0 bases at V and 6 bases at J, with 15 bases between. The CDR3 nucleotides are TGTGCCAGCAGCTTAGCCCAACGGGATTATGCCAATGAGCAGTTCTTC. As protein: CASSLAQRDYANEQFF.